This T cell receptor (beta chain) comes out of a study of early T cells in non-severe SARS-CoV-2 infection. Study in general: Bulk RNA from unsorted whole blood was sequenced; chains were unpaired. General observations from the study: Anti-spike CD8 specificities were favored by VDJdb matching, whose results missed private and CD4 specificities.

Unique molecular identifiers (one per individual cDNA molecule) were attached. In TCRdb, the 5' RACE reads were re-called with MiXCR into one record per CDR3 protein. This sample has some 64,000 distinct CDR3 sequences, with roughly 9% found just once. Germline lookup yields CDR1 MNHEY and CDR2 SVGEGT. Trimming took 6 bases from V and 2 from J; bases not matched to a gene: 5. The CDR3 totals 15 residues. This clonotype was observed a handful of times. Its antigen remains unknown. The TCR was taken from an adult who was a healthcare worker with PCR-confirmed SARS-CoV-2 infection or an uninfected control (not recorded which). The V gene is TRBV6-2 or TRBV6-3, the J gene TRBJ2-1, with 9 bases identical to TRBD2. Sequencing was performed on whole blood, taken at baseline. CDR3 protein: CASRILAGAYNEQFF. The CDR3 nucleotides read TGTGCCAGCAGGATACTAGCGGGCGCCTACAATGAGCAGTTCTTC.